The clone carrying this T cell receptor beta chain came up a few times. Its target is unknown. This CDR3 region has 15 residues. V lost 6 bases to trimming and J lost 4 bases, with 16 bases between them. Germline values: CDR1 SNHLY, CDR2 FYNNEI. The entry originates in a study of T cells in localized non-small cell lung cancer. Some clones are missing from TCRdb's copy, which holds only in-frame ones; the method was immunoSEQ multiplex PCR. The profile shows about 1,500 clones, approximately 24% of them singletons. Study observations and caveats: For the top 100 tumor clones, a median about 57 also appeared in adjacent lung. T cell clonality was highest in uninvolved adjacent lung, above tumor.

Neighbouring lung, lacking atypia, was collected no less than 2 cm away from the tumor margin. The clonotype comes from a female donor at least 60 years old with stage I squamous cell lung carcinoma. V usage is TRBV2 and J usage is TRBJ1-5; weak D call: TRBD1 (5 bases). This sample comprised normal lung tissue next to the tumor, obtained before any cancer treatment. CDR3 sequence: CASSVAGWVNQPQHF. Written as DNA, the CDR3 is TGTGCCAGCAGCGTAGCAGGGTGGGTAAATCAGCCCCAGCATTTT.